These 26 T cell receptor beta chains were sequenced from one sample in a study of T cells in Graves' hyperthyroidism and ophthalmopathy. Amplified TCR beta CDR3 regions derived from RNA transcripts. With the HTBI primer set, the TCR CDR3 went through a first round of RT-PCR. One entry per CDR3 protein results from TCRdb running MiXCR on the multiplex PCR reads. The sample carries about 600,000 distinct CDR3 sequences, approximately 15% recorded once. Sequencing was performed on blood. All receptors derive from a woman in her late teens or twenties with Graves' ophthalmopathy.

This clonotype was observed many times. The chain couples TRBV6-2 or TRBV6-3 to TRBJ2-7; D is perhaps TRBD2 (5 bases). This CDR3 has 14 amino acids. CDR1 is MNHEY and CDR2 is SVGEGT in the germline V gene. Trimming cost V 7 bases and J 5 bases, with 18 bases left between them. CDR3: CASTLGRESDEQYF. Here the CDR3 DNA reads TGTGCCAGCACCCTGGGGAGAGAGTCCGACGAGCAGTACTTC.

This chain connects TRBV5-1 to TRBJ2-3, with D perhaps assigned TRBD1 or TRBD2 (5 bases each). V lost 5 bases and J lost 1, with 11 bases in between. This CDR3 has 14 amino acids. CDR1 and CDR2 (germline): SGHRS, YFSETQ. The CDR3 region has the DNA TGCGCCAGCAGTGGGGGTGAGGGCACAGATACGCAGTATTTT. This codes for CASSGGEGTDTQYF. The variable domain in full, with the rest retrieved from reference TRBV5-1 and TRBJ2-3, is KAGVTQTPRYLIKTRGQQVTLSCSPISGHRSVSWYQQTPGQGLQFLFEYFSETQRNKGNFPGRFSGRQFSNSRSEMNVSTLELGDSALYLCASSGGEGTDTQYFGPGTRLTVL.

This clonotype occurred a few times. The germline gene is not matched at one end of the junction; a read error may be the cause. The chain has TRBV5-1 and TRBJ2-7, with 14 bases lining up with TRBD2. The CDR3 loop spans 15 amino acids. In germline, CDR1 is SGHRS, CDR2 YFSETQ. CDR3 sequence (DNA): TGCGCCAACAGCTCGACTAGCGGGAGGGCCCACGAGCAGTACTTC. Translation: CANSSTSGRAHEQYF.

Note on this clonotype: A single base separates this from a much larger clone, so it may be a read error. The chain has TRBV27 and TRBJ2-5; D tentatively fits TRBD1 or TRBD2 (5 bases each). The V end lost 4 bases, the J end lost 6 bases, and 18 bases lay between the germline ends. Germline V lookup: CDR1 MNHEY, CDR2 SMNVEV (reference sequence). CDR3 length: 15 residues. The CDR3 coding sequence is TGTGCCAGCAGTTCCGGGGCAGACGGGCAAAAGACCCAGTACTTC. It codes for CASSSGADGQKTQYF.

The rearrangement uses TRBV6-1 and TRBJ2-5, with TRBD2 matching 9 bases. The V gene's germline CDR1 is MNHNS and CDR2 SASEGT. V lost 5 bases and J lost 5; bases outside the gene matches: 12. CDR3 size: 16 residues. This CDR3 is CASSTTGLLAGETQYF. As DNA, the CDR3 is TGTGCCAGCAGTACGACAGGGCTCCTAGCGGGGGAGACCCAGTACTTC.

This clonotype has only a few counts. As DNA, the CDR3 is TGTGCCAGCAGCCCTCCAGGCTGGGGAAACACTGAAGCTTTCTTT. It is translated as CASSPPGWGNTEAFF. The chain couples TRBV11-2 to TRBJ1-1, with no clear D. The CDR3 has 15 amino acids. Germline CDR1 is SGHAT and CDR2 is FQNNGV. Between the trimmed V and J ends, which lost 5 bases and 2 bases, there was a span of 15 bases. Together with reference TRBV11-2 and TRBJ1-1, the CDR3 gives the full variable domain: EAGVAQSPRYKIIEKRQSVAFWCNPISGHATLYWYQQILGQGPKLLIQFQNNGVVDDSQLPKDRFSAERLKGVDSTLKIQPAKLEDSAVYLCASSPPGWGNTEAFFGQGTRLTVV.

The table lists this clonotype with many counts. The chain employs TRBV2 and TRBJ2-7; maybe TRBD2 (5 bases). Germline loops: CDR1 SNHLY, CDR2 FYNNEI. Trimming stripped 5 bases from V and 7 bases from J, with 15 bases between. The CDR3 covers 13 residues. CDR3: CASSQRETGEQYF. The CDR3 DNA reads as TGTGCCAGCAGTCAGCGCGAGACGGGGGAGCAGTACTTC.

The rearrangement joins TRBV12-3 or TRBV12-4 to TRBJ2-1; 7 bases agree with TRBD1. V shed 3 bases and J 10 bases; nucleotides not matched to a gene: 9. The CDR3 is made up of 14 amino acids. Here the CDR3 DNA reads TGTGCCAGCAGTTTCCGACAGGGTAACTACGAGCAGTTCTTC. Protein sequence: CASSFRQGNYEQFF.

In this sample, this clonotype turned up many times. This chain joins TRBV28 and TRBJ1-1; TRBD1 is a possible D gene (6 bases). Germline values: CDR1 MDHEN, CDR2 SYDVKM. The length of the CDR3 is 13 residues. This chain's CDR3 is CAKQGQGNTEAFF. The CDR3 bases are TGTGCAAAACAGGGTCAGGGGAACACTGAAGCTTTCTTT.

The chain joins TRBV9 to TRBJ1-6, with 12 bases matching TRBD1. J lost 10 bases, V lost 4 bases, and 6 bases had no gene match. CDR3 length: 15 residues. CDR1 and CDR2 (germline): SGDLS, YYNGEE. In DNA form, the CDR3 reads TGTGCCAGCAGCCCCGGGACAGGGGGCACCTCACCCCTCCACTTT. Its protein product is CASSPGTGGTSPLHF.

The table lists this clonotype with a few counts. CDR3 DNA sequence: TGTGCCAGCAGTGATTGGCCAGGAGCTTTCTTT. It encodes CASSDWPGAFF. This chain uses TRBV6-1 with TRBJ1-1; D gene uncertain. Germline lookup yields CDR1 MNHNS and CDR2 SASEGT. V lost 3 bases and J 10 bases, leaving 9 bases between the germline ends. This CDR3 has 11 residues.

In this sample, this clonotype turned up a few times. This rearrangement joins TRBV5-6 to TRBJ2-3; D is unresolved. CDR1 and CDR2 from the germline V gene are SGHDT and YYEEEE. This CDR3 has 15 amino acids. V lost 5 bases, J lost 4 bases, and 17 bases lay in between. CDR3 residues: CASRHRVLTSDTQYF. The CDR3 nucleotides read TGTGCCAGCAGGCACAGAGTCCTAACTTCAGATACGCAGTATTTT. The variable domain in full, with the rest retrieved from reference TRBV5-6 and TRBJ2-3, is DAGVTQSPTHLIKTRGQQVTLRCSPKSGHDTVSWYQQALGQGPQFIFQYYEEEERQRGNFPDRFSGHQFPNYSSELNVNALLLGDSALYLCASRHRVLTSDTQYFGPGTRLTVL.

This clonotype came up many times. This rearrangement joins TRBV6-2 or TRBV6-3 to TRBJ1-2, with D possibly being TRBD1 (5 bases). CDR1 MNHEY and CDR2 SVGEGT come from the germline V gene. Trimming removed 7 bases from V and 2 bases from J, with 14 bases in between. CDR3 length: 14 residues. The CDR3 region has the DNA TGTGCCAGCATTAAAAGGTCAGGGAACTATGGCTACACCTTC. Translation: CASIKRSGNYGYTF.

This clonotype was seen more than once but under ten times. The V and J genes are TRBV6-2 or TRBV6-3 and TRBJ1-1; unclear D gene. Germline assignment: CDR1 MNHEY and CDR2 SVGEGT. The ends were cut back, 4 bases at V and 11 bases at J, with 11 bases in the middle. There are 11 residues in the CDR3. In DNA, the CDR3 is TGTGCCAGCAGTTCGACTACGGAGGCTTTCTTT. Protein product: CASSSTTEAFF.

The sample holds many counts of this clonotype. The chain links TRBV7-9 to TRBJ1-4; D is perhaps TRBD1 (5 bases). V gave up 1 base and J gave up 8 bases, with 14 bases separating them. Germline V CDR1 and CDR2: SEHNR, FQNEAQ (reference sequence). The CDR3 consists of 15 residues. This CDR3 reads CASSLVGTGLEKLFF. Here the CDR3 DNA reads TGTGCCAGCAGCTTAGTGGGAACAGGCTTAGAAAAACTGTTTTTT.

The V call is TRBV20-1, the J call TRBJ2-2; D remains unclear. The V end was cut by 1 base, the J end by 4 bases, with 10 bases between. This CDR3 is 14 amino acids long. Germline CDR1 is DFQATT and CDR2 is SNEGSKA (reference sequence). CDR3 loop: CSARAPPGTGELFF. The CDR3 nucleotides read TGCAGTGCTAGAGCCCCTCCGGGCACCGGGGAGCTGTTTTTT.

This clonotype was found many times. The V call is TRBV5-5, the J call TRBJ2-1; D perhaps matches TRBD2 (6 bases). V lost 1 base and J lost 4, with 12 bases in between. Per germline, CDR1 SGHKS and CDR2 YYEKEE (reference sequence). The CDR3 extends over 15 amino acids. CDR3 in amino acids: CASSLNLAYYNEQFF. CDR3 coding DNA: TGTGCCAGCAGCTTGAACCTAGCGTATTACAATGAGCAGTTCTTC. Drawing the rest from reference TRBV5-5 and TRBJ2-1, the complete variable domain is DAGVTQSPTHLIKTRGQQVTLRCSPISGHKSVSWYQQVLGQGPQFIFQYYEKEERGRGNFPDRFSARQFPNYSSELNVNALLLGDSALYLCASSLNLAYYNEQFFGPGTRLTVL.

This clonotype has at least ten counts. The chain links TRBV30 to TRBJ2-3; 9 bases agree with TRBD1. CDR3 length equals 15 residues. Germline lookup yields CDR1 GTSNPN and CDR2 SVGIG (reference sequence). V was pared by 3 bases and J by 4 bases, with 8 bases of the junction left unmatched. CDR3 in DNA: TGTGCCTGGAGGTCCGGGACAGGGTTGCCAGATACGCAGTATTTT. Amino acids: CAWRSGTGLPDTQYF.

In its sample, this clonotype was seen many times. The chain has TRBV6-1 and TRBJ1-5; 7 positions agree with TRBD1. The V and J ends lost 7 bases and 3 bases, in that order; junction bases with no gene match: 12. Germline CDR1 MNHNS, CDR2 SASEGT. This CDR3 comprises 16 residues. CDR3 loop: CASTPGGQNFNQPQHF. In DNA form, the CDR3 reads TGTGCCAGCACACCAGGGGGACAGAATTTCAATCAGCCCCAGCATTTT.

V gene TRBV27 combines with J gene TRBJ2-3; D might be TRBD1 (5 bases). The germline CDR1 and CDR2 sequences are MNHEY and SMNVEV (reference sequence). CDR3 length equals 16 residues. The V and J ends lost 6 bases and 1 base respectively, with 17 bases between them. The DNA of the CDR3 is TGTGCCAGCAGATTAAAGGCAGGGCGCGGCACAGATACGCAGTATTTT. This sequence encodes CASRLKAGRGTDTQYF.

The rearrangement uses TRBV19 and TRBJ2-5, with a weak D call TRBD1 (6 bases). The CDR3 is made up of 13 amino acids. Trimming took 1 base from V and 7 from J, leaving 10 bases between them. From germline, CDR1 is LNHDA and CDR2 SQIVND (reference sequence). The CDR3 loop is CASSIGTEGTQYF. The CDR3 DNA reads TGTGCCAGTAGTATAGGGACAGAAGGGACCCAGTACTTC.

This clonotype has a handful of counts. The chain has TRBV10-2 and TRBJ2-1; D is perhaps TRBD2 (7 bases). Trimming took off 2 bases at V and 3 bases at J, with 11 bases between the two ends. Germline-derived CDR1 and CDR2 are WSHSY and SAAADI. The CDR3 is 15 residues long. The CDR3 loop is CASSERGARYNEQFF. The CDR3, as DNA: TGCGCCAGCAGTGAGCGGGGGGCGCGCTACAATGAGCAGTTCTTC.

This clonotype was picked up many times. This chain joins TRBV7-3 and TRBJ2-7; D ambiguous. Germline CDR1 is SGHTA and CDR2 is FQGTGA. V lost 5 bases and J 2 bases, leaving 16 bases between the germline ends. The CDR3 has 15 amino acids. CDR3 coding DNA: TGTGCCAGCAGCGCAGGACCGAGAAACCCCTACGAGCAGTACTTC. Amino acid sequence: CASSAGPRNPYEQYF. Full variable domain (missing parts from reference TRBV7-3 and TRBJ2-7): GAGVSQTPSNKVTEKGKYVELRCDPISGHTALYWYRQSLGQGPEFLIYFQGTGAADDSGLPNDRFFAVRPEGSVSTLKIQRTERGDSAVYLCASSAGPRNPYEQYFGPGTRLTVT.

The chain combines TRBV11-3 with TRBJ2-1; either TRBD1 or TRBD2 may supply D (5 bases each). CDR3 length equals 19 residues. Deletions cut 5 bases from V and 6 bases from J, with 29 bases between. CDR1 is SGHNT, CDR2 YENEEA, per germline. In DNA form, the CDR3 reads TGTGCCAGCAGCCTCCGACAATCCGGGACGGTCGGCCAATCCAATGAGCAGTTCTTC. It translates to CASSLRQSGTVGQSNEQFF.

The chain links TRBV20-1 to TRBJ2-5; 12 bases map to TRBD2. In germline, CDR1 is DFQATT, CDR2 SNEGSKA (reference sequence). Trimming at V came to 5 bases and at J to 3 bases, leaving 1 base not matched to a gene. There are 13 residues in the CDR3. This CDR3 is CSARLAGEETQYF. In DNA form, the CDR3 reads TGCAGTGCTCGACTAGCGGGGGAAGAGACCCAGTACTTC.

The gene calls are TRBV19 and TRBJ1-1; 7 positions match TRBD1. The CDR3 is 14 amino acids. V dropped 8 bases and J dropped 4; count of bases not matched to a gene: 10. Germline V CDR1 and CDR2: LNHDA, SQIVND (reference sequence). The CDR3 DNA sequence: TGTGCCAGTCTCGAAGGGGCAGGGGGCACTGAAGCTTTCTTT. It encodes CASLEGAGGTEAFF.